This TCR beta chain was captured in a study of blood T cell repertoires in COVID-19. Turning to the study itself: Both acute and convalescent COVID-19 samples were obtained from the United States, Italy and Spain.

The method was immunoSEQ multiplex PCR; TCRdb's version includes in-frame clones alone and lacks a portion of them. The sample lists approximately 360,000 clones, around 87% occurring once. CDR1 and CDR2 (germline): MGHDK, SYGVNS. Trimming removed 1 base at V and 2 bases at J, with 9 bases between. CDR3 length: 14 residues. Sequences were obtained from PBMCs or T cells enriched from blood (not recorded which). This receptor was obtained from a man aged 35-49 years in a cohort exposed to, infected with or recovered from COVID-19 (not recorded which). The chain carries TRBV25-1 and TRBJ2-7; tentatively, D is TRBD1 (5 bases). The CDR3 nucleotides read TGTGCCAGCAGTGAATTGTCAGGGCCCTACGAGCAGTACTTC. This encodes CASSELSGPYEQYF.